The 17 T cell receptor beta chains below were found in one sample sequenced in a study of blood T cell repertoires in COVID-19. Some clones are missing from TCRdb's copy, which holds only in-frame ones; the method was immunoSEQ multiplex PCR. The table includes about 320,000 clones, over 75% detected once. Material for sequencing was PBMCs or T cells enriched from blood (not recorded which). The source is a woman aged 18 to 35 who had recovered from COVID-19.

The J gene is TRBJ2-5, the V gene TRBV10-1; TRBD2 matches at 11 bases. Germline-derived CDR1 and CDR2 are WNHNN and SYGVQD (reference sequence). This CDR3 is built from 17 residues. V shed 3 bases, J shed 5 bases, and the junction held 11 bases outside the gene matches. Written as DNA, the CDR3 is TGCGCCAGCAGTGACGGCCGGCTAGCGGGAGGTCCGGAGACCCAGTACTTC. Encoded protein: CASSDGRLAGGPETQYF.

This clone was recorded once. This chain uses TRBV18 with TRBJ1-1; 7 nucleotides agree with TRBD1. V shed 0 bases, J shed 3 bases, and the junction held 10 bases outside the gene matches. Per the germline V gene, CDR1 is KGHSH and CDR2 is LQKENI. The CDR3 length is 17 residues. The CDR3 region is CASSPPGGDRSHTEAFF. Here the CDR3 DNA reads TGTGCCAGCTCACCACCGGGCGGGGACAGAAGTCACACTGAAGCTTTCTTT.

V is TRBV10-3 and J is TRBJ1-3, with D maybe TRBD1 (5 bases). Deletions cut 4 bases from V and 4 bases from J, with 11 bases between. The V gene's germline CDR1 is ENHRY and CDR2 SYGVKD. This CDR3 has 14 amino acids. This CDR3 is CAISVGGAGNTIYF. Here the CDR3 DNA reads TGTGCCATCAGTGTTGGAGGGGCGGGAAACACCATATATTTT.

The chain combines TRBV3-1 (or the pseudogene TRBV3-2) with TRBJ1-6; D unresolved. Germline V gives CDR1 LGHDT, CDR2 YNNKEL (reference sequence). The ends were cut back, 1 base at V and 7 bases at J, with 5 bases in the middle. The CDR3 covers 13 residues. In nucleotides, the CDR3 is TGTGCCAGCAGCCAAGGCACAAATTCACCCCTCCACTTT. Its translation: CASSQGTNSPLHF.

J is TRBJ2-2 and V is TRBV5-1; TRBD1 aligns across 7 bases. The CDR3 is 15 amino acids. CDR1 SGHRS and CDR2 YFSETQ come from the germline V gene. V dropped 3 bases and J dropped 0; count of bases not matched to a gene: 2. The CDR3, as DNA: TGCGCCAGCAGCTCAGGACAGGCGAACACCGGGGAGCTGTTTTTT. The encoded protein is CASSSGQANTGELFF. Combining the CDR3 with reference TRBV5-1 and TRBJ2-2 gives the whole variable domain KAGVTQTPRYLIKTRGQQVTLSCSPISGHRSVSWYQQTPGQGLQFLFEYFSETQRNKGNFPGRFSGRQFSNSRSEMNVSTLELGDSALYLCASSSGQANTGELFFGEGSRLTVL.

In nucleotides, the CDR3 is TGCAGCGTTGAAGGGTTAGCTCCTGGCTACACCTTC. Protein sequence: CSVEGLAPGYTF. The chain links TRBV29-1 to TRBJ1-2; D unresolved. Trimming removed 1 base from V and 7 bases from J, with 10 bases in between. The CDR3 length is 12 residues. Germline V CDR1 and CDR2: SQVTM, ANQGSEA.

The CDR3 reads CASSSGLAEYNEQFF. The CDR3, as DNA: TGTGCCAGCAGCTCGGGACTAGCGGAGTACAATGAGCAGTTCTTC. The chain uses TRBV7-2 and TRBJ2-1; TRBD2 matches at 11 bases. J was trimmed by 4 bases and V by 4 bases; bases with no gene match: 3. The length of the CDR3 is 15 residues. The germline CDR1 and CDR2 sequences are SGHTA and FQGNSA.

This sequence joins TRBV28 and TRBJ1-4; D call uncertain. Germline CDR1 MDHEN, CDR2 SYDVKM. V was clipped by 4 bases and J by 8 bases, with 17 bases between them. CDR3 length: 15 amino acids. In DNA form, the CDR3 reads TGTGCCAGCAGTTCCTGGGTGGGCCGGTTAGAAAAACTGTTTTTT. This gives the protein CASSSWVGRLEKLFF.

This chain links TRBV21-1 with TRBJ1-1; no DNA check was done on the table's D call, TRBD1. TRBV21-1 is given as a pseudogene. The CDR3 runs 13 residues. Here the CDR3 reads CASSSRAGTEAFF. In DNA form, the CDR3 reads TGTGCCAGCAGCAGCAGGGCAGGCACTGAAGCTTTCTTT.

This chain connects TRBV28 to TRBJ1-4; TRBD1 aligns across 10 bases. V was pared by 4 bases and J by 7 bases, with 6 bases of the junction left unmatched. Per germline, CDR1 MDHEN and CDR2 SYDVKM. This CDR3 region has 15 residues. The CDR3 loop reads CASSSLDRGSEKLFF. The DNA for the CDR3 is TGTGCCAGCAGTTCCTTGGACAGGGGGTCTGAAAAACTGTTTTTT.

This clone has just one count. This rearrangement joins TRBV5-1 to TRBJ1-2, with D perhaps TRBD1 (5 bases). The V gene lost 0 bases and the J gene lost 7 bases, with 7 bases spanning the gap. Germline loops: CDR1 SGHRS, CDR2 YFSETQ. This CDR3 region has 12 residues. DNA of the CDR3: TGCGCCAGCAGCTTGGCCGGGGGTGGCTACACCTTC. Translation gives CASSLAGGGYTF. Combining the CDR3 with reference TRBV5-1 and TRBJ1-2 gives the whole variable domain KAGVTQTPRYLIKTRGQQVTLSCSPISGHRSVSWYQQTPGQGLQFLFEYFSETQRNKGNFPGRFSGRQFSNSRSEMNVSTLELGDSALYLCASSLAGGGYTFGSGTRLTVV.

This chain connects TRBV6-1 to TRBJ2-1; tentatively, D is TRBD2 (6 bases). The V gene lost 3 bases and the J gene lost 3 bases, with 15 bases spanning the gap. This CDR3 spans 16 amino acids. Germline V gives CDR1 MNHNS, CDR2 SASEGT. The CDR3 here is CASSDGARRGYNEQFF. The DNA for the CDR3 is TGTGCCAGCAGTGACGGGGCTCGGCGGGGCTACAATGAGCAGTTCTTC.

The chain uses TRBV13 and TRBJ1-1; D might be TRBD1 (5 bases). The CDR3 extends over 15 amino acids. V lost 4 bases, J lost 3 bases, and 15 bases lay in between. CDR1 and CDR2 from the germline V gene are PRHDT and FYEKMQ (reference sequence). The CDR3 reads CASSSTGSPYTEAFF. The CDR3 DNA reads TGTGCCAGCAGCTCAACAGGTTCCCCGTACACTGAAGCTTTCTTT.

For this clone: This specimen includes other DNA sequences encoding the same CDR3. V is TRBV28 and J is TRBJ2-5; 8 nucleotides agree with TRBD1. V dropped 6 bases and J dropped 1; count of bases not matched to a gene: 4. This CDR3 spans 14 amino acids. Looked up from germline, CDR1 is MDHEN and CDR2 is SYDVKM. The CDR3 nucleotides are TGTGCCAGCAGCTCGGGACAGGCCCAAGAGACCCAGTACTTC. Translating it yields CASSSGQAQETQYF.

This clone has just a few counts. The gene calls are TRBV12-5 and TRBJ1-6, with a weak D call TRBD1 (5 bases). V lost 6 bases, J lost 5 bases, and 17 bases lay in between. CDR3 length equals 16 residues. Germline V CDR1 and CDR2: LGHNT, FRNRAP. The CDR3 region is CASGSRGGRHNSPLHF. The CDR3 coding sequence is TGTGCTAGTGGGTCAAGGGGAGGGAGGCATAATTCACCCCTCCACTTT.

The gene calls are TRBV2 and TRBJ1-5, with TRBD1 as a possible D gene (6 bases). Trimming removed 6 bases at V and 1 base at J, with 10 bases between. The germline V gene encodes CDR1 SNHLY and CDR2 FYNNEI. The CDR3 has 14 amino acids. The chain's CDR3 is CASREQGSNQPQHF. DNA for the CDR3: TGTGCCAGCAGGGAACAGGGAAGCAATCAGCCCCAGCATTTT.

This clone was found once. The chain is built from TRBV7-4 and TRBJ2-2, with D perhaps matching TRBD1 (6 bases). The V end was cut by 1 base, the J end by 5 bases, with 14 bases between. Looked up from germline, CDR1 is SGHVT and CDR2 is SQSDAQ. The CDR3 spans 16 residues. The CDR3 spells CASSLVGGGATGELFF. CDR3 coding DNA: TGTGCCAGCAGCTTAGTGGGTGGGGGCGCGACCGGGGAGCTGTTTTTT.